A single T cell receptor (beta chain) is shown here with its context. The data originate from a study of blood T cell repertoires in COVID-19. Turning to the study itself: Acute and convalescent COVID-19 samples came from the United States, Italy and Spain. The cDNA or gDNA used as material had been derived from T cells, B-cell-depleted T cells, or PBMCs.

Methods used by the authors: Quantification of nucleated cells was approximated via reference gene primer amplification. Method: immunoSEQ multiplex PCR; TCRdb's copy keeps in-frame clones and lacks some. V, J and clone size are those of that table, while D and trimming were read from the DNA. The table shows roughly 9,900 clones, with about 81% occurring only once. This CDR3 spans 18 amino acids. Trimming removed 4 bases from V and 4 bases from J; junction bases left unmatched: 16. Germline CDR1 reads SGHTA; CDR2 reads FQGNSA. The specimen was peripheral blood. The rearrangement joins TRBV7-2 to TRBJ1-2, with 9 bases matching TRBD1. The clonotype was recovered from a man aged 60-69 years with active COVID-19. The CDR3 loop reads CASSSRAGTGWSGYGYTF. CDR3 sequence (DNA): TGTGCCAGCAGCTCCCGGGCCGGGACAGGGTGGTCAGGCTATGGCTACACCTTC.